This T cell receptor beta chain is from a study of metastatic and nonmetastatic thyroid tumors. In the study overall: Across blood and tumor or nodule tissue, repertoires from malignant and benign thyroid patients were compared with one another. Study findings and constraints: It was reportedly found that TCR beta diversity was significantly higher in malignant thyroid tumors than in benign nodules, a difference seen in both blood and tumor samples.

This clone is labeled medium-sized. No antigen is known for it. Every patient underwent thyroid surgery untreated. Unmatched junction bases numbered 9, after V lost 3 bases and J lost 6 bases. Germline V gives CDR1 MNHNS, CDR2 SASEGT. There are 15 residues in the CDR3. Per the study methods: A classifier of distant metastasis in papillary thyroid cancer was built from CDR3 differences (across clinicopathological groups). TCRdb reprocessed the PCR reads via MiXCR. TCRdb, not the authors, supplied the V and J calls. The sample lists around 29,000 clones, under 25% seen once, with more than 14% in the top ten.

The specimen was blood. The rearrangement joins TRBV6-1 to TRBJ2-7; 9 nucleotides agree with TRBD2. The clonotype originates from a female donor with papillary thyroid cancer or a benign thyroid nodule (not recorded which). Some clones in this sample may be carry-over from other donors' samples. CDR3 sequence: CASSDAAGGPGEQYF. DNA of the CDR3: TGTGCCAGCAGTGACGCCGCGGGAGGGCCTGGCGAGCAGTACTTC.